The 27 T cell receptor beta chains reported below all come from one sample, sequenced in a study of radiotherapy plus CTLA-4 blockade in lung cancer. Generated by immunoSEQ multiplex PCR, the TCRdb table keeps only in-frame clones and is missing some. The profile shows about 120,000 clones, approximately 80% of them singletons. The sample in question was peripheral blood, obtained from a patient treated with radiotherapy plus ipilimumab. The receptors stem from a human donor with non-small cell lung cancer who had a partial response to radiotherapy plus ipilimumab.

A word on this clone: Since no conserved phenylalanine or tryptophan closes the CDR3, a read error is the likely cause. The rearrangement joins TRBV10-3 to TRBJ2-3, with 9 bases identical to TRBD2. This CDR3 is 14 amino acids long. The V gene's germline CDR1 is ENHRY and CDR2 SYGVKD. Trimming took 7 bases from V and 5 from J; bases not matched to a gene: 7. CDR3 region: CAITAGGPIDTQYI. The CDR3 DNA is TGTGCCATCACGGCGGGAGGGCCCATAGATACGCAGTATATT.

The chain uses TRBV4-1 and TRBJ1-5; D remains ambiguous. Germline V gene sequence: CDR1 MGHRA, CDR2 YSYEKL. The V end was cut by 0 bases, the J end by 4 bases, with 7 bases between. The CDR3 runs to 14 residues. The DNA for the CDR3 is TGCGCCAGCAGCCAAGAAGCGGGGAATCAGCCCCAGCATTTT. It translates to CASSQEAGNQPQHF.

The CDR3 region is CASSFWGGGHNSPLHF. The CDR3 DNA reads as TGTGCCAGCAGCTTTTGGGGGGGCGGCCATAATTCACCCCTCCACTTT. The rearrangement uses TRBV13 and TRBJ1-6, with D tentatively TRBD1 (6 bases). The CDR3 is 16 residues long. V lost 3 bases, J lost 5 bases, and 14 bases lay in between. Germline V gene data show CDR1 as PRHDT and CDR2 as FYEKMQ (reference sequence).

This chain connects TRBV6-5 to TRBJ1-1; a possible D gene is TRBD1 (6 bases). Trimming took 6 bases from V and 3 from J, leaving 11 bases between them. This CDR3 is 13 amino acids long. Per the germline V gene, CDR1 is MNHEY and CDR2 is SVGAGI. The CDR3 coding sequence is TGTGCCAGCAGACAGGACAGTTACACTGAAGCTTTCTTT. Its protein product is CASRQDSYTEAFF.

Here the CDR3 DNA reads TGTGCCAGCAGACTGGGACTAGCGGGAACCTACGAGCAGTACTTC. Protein: CASRLGLAGTYEQYF. J is TRBJ2-7 and V is TRBV28; 13 nucleotides line up with TRBD2. The germline CDR1 and CDR2 sequences are MDHEN and SYDVKM. This CDR3 comprises 15 residues. The trim removed 6 bases at V and 2 bases at J, leaving 4 bases unmatched.

DNA for the CDR3: TGTGCCAGCAGCCCGGACATATACAATGAGCAGTTCTTC. It encodes CASSPDIYNEQFF. J is TRBJ2-1 and V is TRBV14, with a tentative D call TRBD1 (5 bases). Between the trimmed V and J ends, which lost 4 bases and 4 bases, there was a span of 8 bases. CDR1 is SGHDN and CDR2 is FVKESK in the germline V gene. CDR3 length: 13 amino acids.

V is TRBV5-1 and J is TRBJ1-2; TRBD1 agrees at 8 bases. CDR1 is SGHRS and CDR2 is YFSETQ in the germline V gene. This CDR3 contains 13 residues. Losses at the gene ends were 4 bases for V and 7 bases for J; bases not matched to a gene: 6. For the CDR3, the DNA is TGCGCCAGCAGCCCGACAGGGGCCGGTGGCTACACCTTC. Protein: CASSPTGAGGYTF.

CDR3: CASSLDTIYGYTF. The CDR3 DNA follows: TGTGCCAGCAGCCTAGACACTATCTATGGCTACACCTTC. The chain couples TRBV11-1 to TRBJ1-2; D unresolved. Trimming cost V 5 bases and J 4 bases, with 11 bases left between them. CDR3 length: 13 residues. Germline-derived CDR1 and CDR2 are SGHAT and FQDESV (reference sequence).

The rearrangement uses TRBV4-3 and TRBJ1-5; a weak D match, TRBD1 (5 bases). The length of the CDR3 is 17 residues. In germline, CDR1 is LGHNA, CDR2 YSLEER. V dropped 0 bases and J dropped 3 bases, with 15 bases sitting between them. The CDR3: CASSQDWYGGDNQPQHF. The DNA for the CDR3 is TGCGCCAGCAGCCAAGATTGGTATGGAGGGGACAATCAGCCCCAGCATTTT.

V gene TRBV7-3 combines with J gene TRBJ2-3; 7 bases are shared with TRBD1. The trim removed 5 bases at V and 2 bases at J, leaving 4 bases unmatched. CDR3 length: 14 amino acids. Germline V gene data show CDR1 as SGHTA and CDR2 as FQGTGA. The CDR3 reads CASSVGTDTDTQYF. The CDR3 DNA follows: TGTGCCAGCAGCGTCGGGACAGACACAGATACGCAGTATTTT.

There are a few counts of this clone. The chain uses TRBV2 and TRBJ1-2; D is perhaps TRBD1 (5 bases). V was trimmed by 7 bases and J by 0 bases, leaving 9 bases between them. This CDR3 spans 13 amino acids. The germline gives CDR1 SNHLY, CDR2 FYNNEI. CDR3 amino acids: CASTSQANYGYTF. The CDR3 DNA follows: TGTGCCAGCACTTCACAGGCTAACTATGGCTACACCTTC. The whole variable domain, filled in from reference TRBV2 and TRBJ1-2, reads EPEVTQTPSHQVTQMGQEVILRCVPISNHLYFYWYRQILGQKVEFLVSFYNNEISEKSEIFDDQFSVERPDGSNFTLKIRSTKLEDSAMYFCASTSQANYGYTFGSGTRLTVV.

The CDR3 nucleotides read TGTGCCAGCAGTGGTGTTGGGAGGCGGAAAGGCAATCAGCCCCAGCATTTT. The encoded protein is CASSGVGRRKGNQPQHF. The chain is built from TRBV6-4 and TRBJ1-5; D call uncertain. The CDR3 covers 17 residues. With 4 bases removed from V and 2 bases from J, the gap between germline ends came to 18 bases. From germline, CDR1 is MRHNA and CDR2 SNTAGT.

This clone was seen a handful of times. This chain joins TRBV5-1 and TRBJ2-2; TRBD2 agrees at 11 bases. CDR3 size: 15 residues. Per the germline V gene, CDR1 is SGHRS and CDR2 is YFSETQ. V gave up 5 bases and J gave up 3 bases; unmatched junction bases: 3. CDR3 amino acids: CASSRSGRDTGELFF. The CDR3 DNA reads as TGCGCCAGCAGTCGTAGCGGGAGGGACACCGGGGAGCTGTTTTTT.

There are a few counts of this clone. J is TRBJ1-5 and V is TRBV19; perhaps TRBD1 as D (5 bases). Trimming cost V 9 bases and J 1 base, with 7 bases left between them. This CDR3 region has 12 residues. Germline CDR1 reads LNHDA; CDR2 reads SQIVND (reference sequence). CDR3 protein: CASDRSNQPQHF. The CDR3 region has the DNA TGTGCCAGCGACAGAAGCAATCAGCCCCAGCATTTT.

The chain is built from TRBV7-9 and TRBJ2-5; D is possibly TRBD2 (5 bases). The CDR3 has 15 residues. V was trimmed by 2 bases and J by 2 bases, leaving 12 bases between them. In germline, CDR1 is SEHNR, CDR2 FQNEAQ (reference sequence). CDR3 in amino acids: CASSLLRGAQETQYF. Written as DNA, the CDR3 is TGTGCCAGCAGCTTACTCCGGGGAGCTCAAGAGACCCAGTACTTC.

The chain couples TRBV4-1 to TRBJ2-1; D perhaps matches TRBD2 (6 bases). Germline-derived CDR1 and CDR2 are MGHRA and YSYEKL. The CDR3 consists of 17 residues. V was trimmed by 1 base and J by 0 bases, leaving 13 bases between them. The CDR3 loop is CASSQGGLSSSYNEQFF. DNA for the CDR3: TGCGCCAGCAGCCAAGGGGGACTTTCCAGCTCCTACAATGAGCAGTTCTTC.

The CDR3 region is CASSLPGVPETQYF. The CDR3 DNA reads as TGTGCCAGCAGCCTCCCGGGTGTGCCAGAGACCCAGTACTTC. The J gene is TRBJ2-5, the V gene TRBV27, with unresolved D. With 6 bases removed from V and 4 bases from J, the gap between germline ends came to 15 bases. The CDR3 totals 14 residues. From germline, CDR1 is MNHEY and CDR2 SMNVEV (reference sequence).

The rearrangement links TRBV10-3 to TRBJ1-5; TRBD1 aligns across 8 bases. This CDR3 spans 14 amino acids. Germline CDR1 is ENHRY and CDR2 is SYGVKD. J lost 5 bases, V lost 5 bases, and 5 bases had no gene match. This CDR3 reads CAISLGQGDQPQHF. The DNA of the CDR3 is TGTGCCATCAGTCTCGGACAGGGCGATCAGCCCCAGCATTTT.

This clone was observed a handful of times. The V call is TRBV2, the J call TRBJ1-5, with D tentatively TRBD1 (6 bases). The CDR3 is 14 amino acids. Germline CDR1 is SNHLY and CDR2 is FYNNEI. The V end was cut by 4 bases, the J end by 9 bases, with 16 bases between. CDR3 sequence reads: CASSAGTLPSPQHF. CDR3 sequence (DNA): TGTGCCAGCAGTGCCGGGACACTCCCCTCGCCCCAGCATTTT.

The CDR3 nucleotides read TGCGCCAGCAGCTTGGGGTATGGACAGCAAGAGACCCAGTACTTC. Its translation is CASSLGYGQQETQYF. The gene calls are TRBV5-1 and TRBJ2-5, with a weak D call TRBD1 (6 bases). The CDR3 covers 15 residues. The V and J ends lost 0 bases and 2 bases respectively, with 11 bases between them. In germline, CDR1 is SGHRS, CDR2 YFSETQ.

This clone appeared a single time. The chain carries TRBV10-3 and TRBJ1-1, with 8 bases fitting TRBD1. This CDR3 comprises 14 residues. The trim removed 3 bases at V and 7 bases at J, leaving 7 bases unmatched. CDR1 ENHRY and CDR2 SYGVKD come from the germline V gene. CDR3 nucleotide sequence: TGTGCCATCAGTGACCCAGGGGGCGCGGGTGAAGCTTTCTTT. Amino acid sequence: CAISDPGGAGEAFF.

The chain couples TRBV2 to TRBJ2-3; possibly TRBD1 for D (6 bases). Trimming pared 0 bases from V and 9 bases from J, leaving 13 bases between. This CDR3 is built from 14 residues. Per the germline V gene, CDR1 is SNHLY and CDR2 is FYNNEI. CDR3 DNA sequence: TGTGCCAGCAGTGAAGCGCGCGCGCAGGGGACGCAGTATTTT. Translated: CASSEARAQGTQYF. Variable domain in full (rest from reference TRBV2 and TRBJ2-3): EPEVTQTPSHQVTQMGQEVILRCVPISNHLYFYWYRQILGQKVEFLVSFYNNEISEKSEIFDDQFSVERPDGSNFTLKIRSTKLEDSAMYFCASSEARAQGTQYFGPGTRLTVL.

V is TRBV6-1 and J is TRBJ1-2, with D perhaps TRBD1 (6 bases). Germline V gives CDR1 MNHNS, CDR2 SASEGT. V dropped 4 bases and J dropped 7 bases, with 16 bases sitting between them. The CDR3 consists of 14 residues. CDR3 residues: CASSGLGGRSGYTF. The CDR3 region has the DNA TGTGCCAGCAGTGGGCTTGGGGGCCGGAGTGGCTACACCTTC.

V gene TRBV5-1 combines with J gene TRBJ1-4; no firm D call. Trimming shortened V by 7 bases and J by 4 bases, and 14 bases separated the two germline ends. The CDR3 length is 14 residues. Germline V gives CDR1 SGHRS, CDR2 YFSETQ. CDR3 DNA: TGCGCCAGCCAGTTGGCAGGAGGTAATGAAAAACTGTTTTTT. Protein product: CASQLAGGNEKLFF.

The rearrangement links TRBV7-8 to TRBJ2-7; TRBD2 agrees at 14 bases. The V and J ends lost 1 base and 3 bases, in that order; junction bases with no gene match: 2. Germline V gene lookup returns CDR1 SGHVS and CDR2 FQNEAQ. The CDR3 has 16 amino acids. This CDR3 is CASSLVGLAGGYEQYF. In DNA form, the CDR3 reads TGTGCCAGCAGCTTAGTCGGACTAGCGGGGGGCTACGAGCAGTACTTC.

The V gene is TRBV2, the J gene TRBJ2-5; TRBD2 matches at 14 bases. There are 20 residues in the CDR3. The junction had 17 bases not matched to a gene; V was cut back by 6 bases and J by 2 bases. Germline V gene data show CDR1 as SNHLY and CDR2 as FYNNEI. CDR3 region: CASSDQSKGLAGDPQETQYF. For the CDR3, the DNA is TGTGCCAGCAGCGATCAGTCGAAGGGACTAGCGGGAGACCCACAAGAGACCCAGTACTTC. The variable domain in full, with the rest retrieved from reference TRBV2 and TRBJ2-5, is EPEVTQTPSHQVTQMGQEVILRCVPISNHLYFYWYRQILGQKVEFLVSFYNNEISEKSEIFDDQFSVERPDGSNFTLKIRSTKLEDSAMYFCASSDQSKGLAGDPQETQYFGPGTRLLVL.

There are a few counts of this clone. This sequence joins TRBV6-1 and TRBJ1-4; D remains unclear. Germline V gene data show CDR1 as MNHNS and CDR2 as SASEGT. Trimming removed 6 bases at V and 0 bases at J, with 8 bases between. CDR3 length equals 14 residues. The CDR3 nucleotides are TGTGCCAGCAGGCTACAGACAACTAATGAAAAACTGTTTTTT. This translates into CASRLQTTNEKLFF.